This T cell receptor beta chain was captured by sequencing in a study of blood T cell repertoires in COVID-19. Germline V gene sequence: CDR1 SNHLY, CDR2 FYNNEI. V was clipped by 6 bases and J by 4 bases; unmatched bases: 3. The length of the CDR3 is 13 residues. The data were produced by immunoSEQ multiplex PCR, yet TCRdb's version contains in-frame clones alone and is incomplete. The sample carries around 100,000 clones, roughly 80% recorded once. The rearrangement links TRBV2 to TRBJ2-1; TRBD1 matches at 7 bases. The receptor was derived from a human donor in a cohort sampled during active COVID-19. The sequencing sample was made of peripheral blood. This chain's CDR3 is CASREGAYNEQFF. Written as DNA, the CDR3 is TGTGCCAGCAGAGAGGGGGCGTACAATGAGCAGTTCTTC.